The sequence of this TCR beta chain was determined in a study of blood T cell repertoires in COVID-19. Assay used: immunoSEQ multiplex PCR; TCRdb lists only in-frame clones, some missing. The data contain some 80,000 clones, 90% of them singletons. V dropped 1 base and J dropped 3; count of bases not matched to a gene: 3. The germline V gene has CDR1 KGHSH and CDR2 LQKENI. CDR3 length: 16 residues. The sequence was obtained from a human donor in a cohort sampled during active COVID-19. The sequencing sample was made of peripheral blood. This chain connects TRBV18 to TRBJ1-6, with TRBD1 identical over 7 bases. Written as DNA, the CDR3 is TGTGCCAGCTCACCACAGGGGGCCGGCTATAATTCACCCCTCCACTTT. Protein sequence: CASSPQGAGYNSPLHF.